The present entry profiles one TCR beta chain with its context. Its antigen is still unknown. No much larger clonotype is one base removed from it; base qualities were not supplied. The CDR3 sequence holds 14 residues, the cysteine and phenylalanine included. Only the CDR3 DNA is retained, 42 bases long and in frame from the first base. The germline V gene gives CDR1 as MNHEY and CDR2 as SVGAGI. The trim is 6 bases for V and 3 bases for J, with a gap of 14 bases between the germline ends. The CDR3 regions of human TCRbeta chains were analyzed by immunosequencing. The authors' pipeline ran thus. TCRs in the repertoires were compared against a reference library of SARS-CoV-2-specific TCRs that had been generated with the MIRA antigen-specificity platform. Breadth meant the fraction of unique TCRs that were SARS-CoV-2-associated, whereas depth meant the fraction of total T cells that were SARS-CoV-2-associated. Using the MIRA data, every spike-specific TCR was mapped to the spike region that the TCR reacted to and assigned to either a CD4 or a CD8 class. Log10-transformed breadth and depth values were compared by one-way ANOVA with Sidak's multiple comparisons tests. Imported from immuneACCESS, the table was reduced by TCRdb to in-frame sequences with V and J called. These copies leave out some clones; in studies compared against another copy, an unresolved V gene accounts for under half, and the cause of the remainder is not known. D and trimming were read from the DNA, whereas the V and J calls and clone size are those reported in that table. Present in this sample are about 130,000 clones, just under 95% of which were seen just once. The ten biggest clones cover 6% to 7.5% of the sample.

The entry originates in a study of T cell responses to AZD1222 COVID-19 vaccine listed by TCRdb under 2021. At the level of the whole study: TCR sequencing covered roughly 230 trial participants: 200 to 220 given two doses of AZD1222 and about 26 given two doses of MenACWY control vaccine. Trial participants were enrolled by age into subgroups of 18-55, 56-69 and 70-plus years, and around 150, 28 and 57 TCR-sequenced participants, respectively, were included in these subgroups.

Summary of the overall study and its limitations: Conclusions about previously exposed vaccinees are limited, since just 5 or 6 AZD1222 recipients were seropositive for SARS-CoV-2 at baseline. The 56-69-year group was small, and its depth increase did not reach significance, likely because of low power. No day 14 peak-response samples were available, so repertoires were characterized only after the peak T cell response. Most participants were white British and females outnumbered males, and the authors suggested that clonal diversity may have been underestimated. Reportedly, almost half of the unique spike-specific TCRs recognized epitopes lying outside the regions that are mutated in the B.1.351 and B.1.1.7 variants. CD4 TCRs associated with the vaccine covered the entire spike protein, and the dominant responses were in regions 160-218 and 743-854. After two AZD1222 doses, spike-specific TCR breadth and depth were significantly higher than at day 0 and than in MenACWY recipients.

Per the publication, the time point label means: about 28 days (+/-7) after the second vaccine dose. Because spike-specific TCR depth and breadth did not differ between the two schedules, AZD1222 recipients who got a second dose at roughly 4 weeks were pooled with those who got a second dose at roughly 12 weeks. The vaccinee samples were drawn from two UK trials, COV001 and COV002, one of which was a single-blind randomized controlled phase 2/3 trial testing AZD1222 (ChAdOx1 nCoV-19) in healthy adults. For TCRbeta chain sequencing, PBMC samples from trial participants were taken at day 0 and at day 28 after the second dose.

This material consisted of peripheral blood, taken 28 days after the second AZD1222 dose. The rearranged chain carries TRBV6-5 and TRBJ1-1; the D gene is unclear. This TCR came from an adult who received the AZD1222 COVID-19 vaccine. The CDR3 protein is CASRLGYIDTEAFF. Read as DNA, the sequence is TGTGCCAGCAGGTTGGGGTATATTGACACTGAAGCTTTCTTT.